This T cell receptor (beta chain) was retrieved from a study of T-cell reconstitution after alpha-beta-depleted transplantation in children. Unique molecular identifiers featured in how the TCRbeta library was prepared. MiXCR, run by TCRdb on the PCR reads, gives a single entry per CDR3 protein. The repertoire holds around 800,000 distinct CDR3 sequences, with 16% as singletons. The V segment lost 5 bases and the J segment 0 bases; nucleotides outside the gene matches: 6. Per the germline V gene, CDR1 is LGHDT and CDR2 is YNNKEL (reference sequence). The CDR3 consists of 17 residues. Sequenced here: PBMCs, mostly from graft donor cells, sampled 360 days after TCRalphabeta/CD19-depleted stem cell transplant. This TCR was recovered from a male patient aged 10 to 17 who had a stem cell transplant for acute lymphoblastic leukemia, so the T cells may come from the graft donor. The chain couples TRBV3-1 to TRBJ2-3; TRBD2 matches 12 bases. CDR3 coding DNA: TGTGCCAGCAGCAAATTAGGACTAGCGGGGAGCACAGATACGCAGTATTTT. Protein sequence: CASSKLGLAGSTDTQYF.